This T cell receptor (beta chain) was sequenced in a study of T and B cells in COVID-19 patients. BIOMED2 TRB-A/B primer pools were used in multiplex TRB PCR. Each CDR3 protein gets one entry after TCRdb re-called the multiplex PCR reads with MiXCR. Of about 14,000 distinct CDR3 sequences listed, roughly 27% are singletons. Relative to its sample, this clonotype is medium-sized. No antigen is known for it. Overall study findings and caveats: Exclusive to the recovered cohort were roughly 2,300 TCR clusters, roughly 34 of them with low generation probability. Symptomatic-phase blood samples from mildly ill patients and early samples from severe cases were scarce.

From blood, about 240-550 ng of genomic DNA served as TRB template. Germline V gene sequence: CDR1 MNHEY, CDR2 SVGAGI. V was trimmed by 5 bases and J by 7 bases, leaving 11 bases between them. The CDR3 covers 12 residues. This TCR was sampled from a human donor who had recovered from COVID-19. Sequencing used blood. The J gene is TRBJ2-5, the V gene TRBV6-5; no clear D. CDR3: CASSPAYGTQYF. CDR3 DNA sequence: TGTGCCAGCAGTCCCGCCTACGGGACCCAGTACTTC.